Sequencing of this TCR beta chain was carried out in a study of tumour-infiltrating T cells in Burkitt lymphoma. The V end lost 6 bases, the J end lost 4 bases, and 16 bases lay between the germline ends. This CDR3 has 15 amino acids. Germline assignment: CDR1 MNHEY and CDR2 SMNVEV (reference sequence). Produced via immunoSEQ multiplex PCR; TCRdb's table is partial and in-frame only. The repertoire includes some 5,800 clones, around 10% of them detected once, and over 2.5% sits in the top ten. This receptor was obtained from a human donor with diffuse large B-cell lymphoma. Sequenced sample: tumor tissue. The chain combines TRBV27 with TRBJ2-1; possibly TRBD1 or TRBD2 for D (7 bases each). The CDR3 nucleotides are TGTGCCAGCAGGACCGGGGGGACAGTGTACAATGAGCAGTTCTTC. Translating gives CASRTGGTVYNEQFF.